This T cell receptor (beta chain) is drawn from a study of spatial heterogeneity in lung cancer. Study-wide results and caveats: Blood showed ubiquitous tumor TCRs more often at resection than at routine follow-up.

The CDR3 covers 13 residues. V lost 0 bases to trimming and J lost 3 bases, with 6 bases between them. Germline assignment: CDR1 SGHRS and CDR2 YFSETQ. The presence of a unique molecular identifier marked each TCR cDNA molecule. TCRdb itself ran the 5' RACE reads through MiXCR, one entry per CDR3 protein. The data hold nearly 80,000 distinct CDR3 sequences, with 7.5% to 9.5% observed a single time. Regarding time point: sample taken at primary tumor resection. Samples came from roughly 75 TRACERx patients with untreated early-stage lung cancer. Frozen PBMC, nontumor lung or tumor provided whole RNA, which was sequenced unsorted. This clonotype has a count of ten or more. Its specificity is not known.

The chain employs TRBV5-1 and TRBJ1-2; no clear D. The sample consisted of PBMCs, taken at surgery. The clonotype comes from a male donor with early-stage non-small cell lung cancer. The CDR3 region has the DNA TGCGCCAGCAGCTTGGATGGAGACTATGGCTACACCTTC. Residues: CASSLDGDYGYTF.